Listed below are T cell receptor beta chains from one sample, sequenced in a study of human T cells and chemical hapten exposure. TCRdb passed the RACE reads through MiXCR, listing each CDR3 protein once. The table records fewer than 500,000 distinct CDR3 sequences, around 4.8% of them present only once. Material: whole blood, obtained in connection with sensitization to the hapten diphenylcyclopropenone (DPC). Receptors originate from a woman aged 50 to 65 with alopecia areata. Some clones in this sample may be carry-over from other donors' samples. Both conserved end residues are part of each CDR3. Fields, in order: J gene, clone size, V gene, D gene, CDR3 DNA, CDR3 protein. A D gene is named only where the DNA matches it firmly. Clone size is given for some rows only: seen once, a few or many times, or a class if the clone is expanded.

TRBJ2-7	many	TRBV7-9	NA	TGTGCCAGCAGCTTGTCGGACCCCCCGAGCGAGCAGTACTTC	CASSLSDPPSEQYF
TRBJ2-3	many	TRBV5-5	NA	TGTGCCAGCGTCCCCCAGGGCGCGACAGATACGCAGTATTTT	CASVPQGATDTQYF
TRBJ1-1	many	TRBV20-1	TRBD1	TGCAGTGCTAGATGGGACAGGCCCGCTGAAGCTTTCTTT	CSARWDRPAEAFF
TRBJ2-1	many	TRBV28	TRBD1	TGTGCCAGCAGTCAGGGGGTAGCGTTTCAGTTCTTC	CASSQGVAFQFF
TRBJ2-5	many	TRBV20-1	NA	TGCAGTGCGTGCGGGGACGCGGAGACCCAGTACTTC	CSACGDAETQYF
TRBJ2-1	many	TRBV6-5	TRBD2	TGTGCCAGCAGGGACGAACGAGCGGGGGGTCCCTACAATGAGCAGTTCTTC	CASRDERAGGPYNEQFF
TRBJ2-1	NA	TRBV6-2/TRBV6-3	TRBD2	TGTGCCAGCAGCCTCTTTTCTAGCGGGAGGGCCGGTGAGCAGTTCTTC	CASSLFSSGRAGEQFF
TRBJ2-3	many	TRBV20-1	NA	TGCAGTGCTCCTGGACTCCGGGCAGGAGATACGCAGTATTTT	CSAPGLRAGDTQYF
TRBJ1-2	NA	TRBV28	NA	TGTGCCAGCAGTCCCCCGGGAGGACGCTATGGCTACACCTTC	CASSPPGGRYGYTF
TRBJ1-2	NA	TRBV6-2/TRBV6-3	NA	TGTGCCAGCTCACGATTGGGCAGGTCTAACAATGGCTACACCTTC	CASSRLGRSNNGYTF
TRBJ2-7	many	TRBV27	TRBD2	TGTGCCAGCAGCCTCCTAGCGGGGGAGCAGTACTTC	CASSLLAGEQYF
TRBJ1-6	many	TRBV12-3/TRBV12-4	NA	TGTGCCAGCACCCCTGGACTGCTCAATTCACCCCTCCACTTT	CASTPGLLNSPLHF
TRBJ2-7	few	TRBV3-1	TRBD2	TGTGCCAGCAGCCCTGCCCCGGGAGCGGGAGGGGGCGAGCAGTACTTC	CASSPAPGAGGGEQYF
TRBJ2-7	many	TRBV28	TRBD2	TGTGCCAGCAGTCCCCCTACTAGCGGGAGATACGAGCAGTACTTC	CASSPPTSGRYEQYF
TRBJ2-1	many	TRBV24-1	NA	TGTGCCACCAGTGGGGACAATGAGCAGTTCTTC	CATSGDNEQFF
TRBJ1-6	many	TRBV21-1	NA	TGTGCCAGCAGCAAAGCGTGGGACTATAATTCACCCCTCCACTTT	CASSKAWDYNSPLHF
TRBJ2-2	many	TRBV2	NA	TGTGCCAGCAGTGTACTGGTCACCGGGGAGCTGTTTTTT	CASSVLVTGELFF
TRBJ2-1	many	TRBV28	TRBD1	TGTGCCAGCAGTTTCCGGGACAGGGGCTCGGGGGAGCAGTTCTTC	CASSFRDRGSGEQFF
TRBJ1-5	NA	TRBV7-8	TRBD1	TGTGCCAGCAGCTTAGCAGGGGCAGGGGGTCAGCCCCAGCATTTT	CASSLAGAGGQPQHF
TRBJ1-1	many	TRBV5-4	TRBD1	TGTGCCAGCAGCTACGGGACAGCGGAAGCTTTCTTT	CASSYGTAEAFF
TRBJ1-5	few	TRBV7-6	NA	TGTGCCAGCAGCTTAGCGCTTTGGCAGCCCCAGCATTTT	CASSLALWQPQHF
TRBJ1-2	many	TRBV4-3	NA	TGCGCCAGCAGCCAAGGACAGGACCATGGCTACACCTTC	CASSQGQDHGYTF
TRBJ1-1	few	TRBV21-1	NA	TGTGCCAGCAGCAGGATCGGGACCTCCACTGAAGCTTTCTTT	CASSRIGTSTEAFF
TRBJ1-1	many	TRBV11-2	NA	TGTGCCAGCAGCTTAGATCTCGCGGCCGGCGAAGCTTTCTTT	CASSLDLAAGEAFF
TRBJ1-1	NA	TRBV2	NA	TGTGCCAGCAGATTAGGGTTGGGGACTGAAGCTTTCTTT	CASRLGLGTEAFF
TRBJ1-1	many	TRBV4-3	NA	TGCGCCAGCAGCCAAGAGGACACGCCGAACACTGAAGCTTTCTTT	CASSQEDTPNTEAFF
TRBJ2-3	many	TRBV25-1	NA	TGTGCCAGCAGGGGCCACACAGATACGCAGTATTTT	CASRGHTDTQYF
TRBJ1-1	NA	TRBV7-8	NA	TGTGCCAGCAGCCCTGGACTCACTGAAGCTTTCTTT	CASSPGLTEAFF
TRBJ1-1	many	TRBV28	NA	TGTGCCAGCAAGAACAAGGTGGCTTTCTTT	CASKNKVAFF
TRBJ2-5	NA	TRBV5-5	TRBD2	TGTGCCAGCAGCTTGCCGCCAGGAAATAGCGGGAGGGCCAAAGAGACCCAGTACTTC	CASSLPPGNSGRAKETQYF
TRBJ2-1	few	TRBV11-3	TRBD1	TGTGCCAGCAACCGACCGGGACAGGGGGTCCAGGGTGAGCAGTTCTTC	CASNRPGQGVQGEQFF
TRBJ2-3	many	TRBV10-3	NA	TGTGCCATCAGTGACTACAGCAACTCTAGCACAGATACGCAGTATTTT	CAISDYSNSSTDTQYF
TRBJ1-5	many	TRBV6-2/TRBV6-3	NA	TGTGCCAGCAGTTACCGCAGCTATAGCAATCAGCCCCAGCATTTT	CASSYRSYSNQPQHF
TRBJ1-4	many	TRBV25-1	NA	TGTGCCAGTCGGCAGGGTGGCGAAAAACTGTTTTTT	CASRQGGEKLFF
TRBJ1-1	many	TRBV12-5	NA	TGTGCTAGTGGGCCGACCGCCTATCATTCTTTCTTT	CASGPTAYHSFF